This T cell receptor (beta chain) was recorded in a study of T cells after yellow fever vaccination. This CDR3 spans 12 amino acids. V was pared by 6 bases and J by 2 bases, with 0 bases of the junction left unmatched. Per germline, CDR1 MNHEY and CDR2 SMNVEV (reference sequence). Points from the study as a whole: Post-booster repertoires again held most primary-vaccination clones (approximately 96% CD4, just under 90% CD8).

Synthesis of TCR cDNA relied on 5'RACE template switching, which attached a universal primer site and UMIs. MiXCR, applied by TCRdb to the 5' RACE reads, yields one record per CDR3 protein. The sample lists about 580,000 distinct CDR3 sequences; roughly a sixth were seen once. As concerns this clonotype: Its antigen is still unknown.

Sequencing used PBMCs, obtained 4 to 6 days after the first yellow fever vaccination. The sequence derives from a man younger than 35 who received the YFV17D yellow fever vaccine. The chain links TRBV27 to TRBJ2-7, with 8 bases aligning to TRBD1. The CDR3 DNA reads TGTGCCAGCAGGACAGGGGCCTACGAGCAGTACGTC. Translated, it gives CASRTGAYEQYV.